This T cell receptor beta chain was retrieved from a study of T cells after yellow fever vaccination. A process of 5'RACE template switching, which added a universal primer site and UMIs, was used to make TCR cDNA. TCRdb analysed the 5' RACE reads with MiXCR anew, one entry per CDR3 protein. The sample records some 500,000 distinct CDR3 sequences, roughly 13% being singletons. General study findings and limits: The booster response re-showed most primary clones: around 96% CD4, 88% CD8.

This clonotype was detected only a few times. Its antigen remains unidentified. The CDR3 covers 14 residues. V lost 6 bases to trimming and J lost 4 bases, with 14 bases between them. CDR1 is SGHRS, CDR2 YFSETQ, per germline. The chain carries TRBV5-1 and TRBJ2-1; the D gene could be TRBD1 or TRBD2 (5 bases each). This specimen consisted of PBMCs, obtained on the day of the yellow fever booster vaccination. This receptor was identified in a man aged 25-45 years who received the YFV17D yellow fever vaccine. CDR3 in amino acids: CASTYGTTYNEQFF. In DNA form, the CDR3 reads TGCGCCAGCACCTACGGGACCACATACAATGAGCAGTTCTTC.